These 20 T cell receptor beta chains were all obtained from the same sample, sequenced in a study of Ad26.COV2.S vaccination and SARS-CoV-2 variants. Treatment denoted: some 19 received Ad26.COV2.S at low or high dose, single or two shots; a few received placebo; per-sample allocation not given. On day 63 after the first injection, vaccine and placebo recipients gave samples. Method: immunoSEQ multiplex PCR; TCRdb's copy keeps in-frame clones and lacks some. The repertoire consists of 200,000 to 300,000 clones, with 88% occurring once and the leading ten covering about 10%. The sequencing used peripheral blood, collected in a trial of Ad26.COV2.S vaccine versus placebo. These receptors originate from a person aged 18-60 years who received the Ad26.COV2.S COVID-19 vaccine or a placebo.

The chain has TRBV30 and TRBJ1-1; the D gene is possibly TRBD1 (5 bases). Germline lookup yields CDR1 GTSNPN and CDR2 SVGIG (reference sequence). Trimming cost V 7 bases and J 6 bases, with 18 bases left between them. CDR3 length: 13 residues. The CDR3 sequence is CASGRRLRAEAFF. The CDR3 region has the DNA TGTGCCTCGGGGCGGAGGTTGCGCGCTGAAGCTTTCTTT.

The rearrangement links TRBV7-8 to TRBJ2-3; D possibly matches TRBD1 or TRBD2 (5 bases each). The CDR3 is made up of 16 amino acids. The V end was cut by 1 base, the J end by 3 bases, with 14 bases between. In germline, CDR1 is SGHVS, CDR2 FQNEAQ. CDR3 region: CASSLEGAKRTDTQYF. CDR3 nucleotide sequence: TGTGCCAGCAGCTTAGAAGGGGCCAAGCGGACAGATACGCAGTATTTT.

The genes are TRBV5-5 and TRBJ1-5, with D hard to call. CDR1 and CDR2 (germline): SGHKS, YYEKEE (reference sequence). There are 15 residues in the CDR3. Trimming took off 0 bases at V and 3 bases at J, with 10 bases between the two ends. The CDR3 loop reads CASSLDRGYNQPQHF. The CDR3 nucleotides read TGTGCCAGCAGCTTGGACAGAGGATACAATCAGCCCCAGCATTTT.

The chain couples TRBV24-1 to TRBJ1-2; TRBD1 is a possible D gene (6 bases). The germline V gene encodes CDR1 KGHDR and CDR2 SFDVKD. Trimming took 2 bases from V and 4 from J, leaving 31 bases between them. This CDR3 is built from 21 residues. CDR3: CATSDSGSLNPGTLTPYGYTF. The CDR3 DNA reads TGTGCCACCAGTGATTCAGGCTCACTTAACCCCGGGACACTTACCCCCTATGGCTACACCTTC.

This chain joins TRBV6-5 and TRBJ1-5; possibly TRBD1 for D (6 bases). Per the germline V gene, CDR1 is MNHEY and CDR2 is SVGAGI. V was clipped by 6 bases and J by 6 bases, with 9 bases between them. CDR3 length: 12 amino acids. The CDR3 DNA sequence: TGTGCCAGCAGAGGGACAATTCAGCCCCAGCATTTT. The encoded protein is CASRGTIQPQHF.

The chain links TRBV5-1 to TRBJ1-3; D not certain. V was clipped by 1 base and J by 2 bases, with 7 bases between them. This CDR3 has 14 amino acids. In germline, CDR1 is SGHRS, CDR2 YFSETQ. The CDR3, as DNA: TGCGCCAGCAGCTTGTCTTCAGCTGGAAACACCATATATTTT. It translates to CASSLSSAGNTIYF.

The V and J genes are TRBV6-6 and TRBJ1-2; unclear D gene. The V and J ends lost 2 bases and 0 bases respectively, with 13 bases between them. The CDR3 contains 16 residues. Germline-derived CDR1 and CDR2 are MNHNY and SVGAGI (reference sequence). CDR3 bases: TGTGCCAGCAGTTACATCTTCTCGGGGACTAACTATGGCTACACCTTC. As protein: CASSYIFSGTNYGYTF.

The rearrangement links TRBV6-6 to TRBJ2-7; D remains ambiguous. Germline CDR1 MNHNY, CDR2 SVGAGI (reference sequence). Trimming removed 2 bases at V and 5 bases at J, with 10 bases between. The CDR3 consists of 13 residues. The CDR3 here is CASSYRSDNEQYF. The CDR3 coding sequence is TGTGCCAGCAGTTACCGGAGTGATAACGAGCAGTACTTC.

The chain joins TRBV13 to TRBJ1-3, with D possibly matching TRBD1 (5 bases). CDR3 length: 16 amino acids. Germline V CDR1 and CDR2: PRHDT, FYEKMQ (reference sequence). V was clipped by 5 bases and J by 2 bases, with 16 bases between them. The CDR3 DNA reads TGTGCCAGCAGCCCCAGAGAGGGGTGGACTGGAAACACCATATATTTT. It yields the protein CASSPREGWTGNTIYF.

The chain is built from TRBV3-1 (or the pseudogene TRBV3-2) and TRBJ1-1; D perhaps matches TRBD1 (5 bases). Looked up from germline, CDR1 is LGHDT and CDR2 is YNNKEL (reference sequence). The CDR3 is made up of 17 amino acids. Trimming shortened V by 1 base and J by 11 bases, and 26 bases separated the two germline ends. CDR3 protein: CASSQAFGMGVESGAFF. The CDR3 DNA reads as TGTGCCAGCAGCCAAGCCTTCGGAATGGGGGTTGAGTCTGGGGCTTTCTTT.

Comment on this clone: Germline is not matched at one junction end, which may reflect a read error. The V gene is TRBV9, the J gene TRBJ2-1; TRBD2 matches 8 bases. Germline V lookup: CDR1 SGDLS, CDR2 YYNGEE. The CDR3 contains 15 residues. The CDR3 reads CASSVASGGLNGQFF. The CDR3 DNA sequence: TGTGCCAGCAGCGTAGCCTCGGGGGGGTTGAATGGGCAGTTCTTC.

The rearrangement joins TRBV30 to TRBJ1-1, with D unresolved. CDR1 and CDR2 from the germline V gene are GTSNPN and SVGIG (reference sequence). V lost 3 bases, J lost 1 base, and 9 bases lay in between. The CDR3 contains 13 residues. The CDR3 region has the DNA TGTGCCTGGAGGACCTCCGAGAACACTGAAGCTTTCTTT. Residues: CAWRTSENTEAFF. Combining the CDR3 with reference TRBV30 and TRBJ1-1 gives the whole variable domain SQTIHQWPATLVQPVGSPLSLECTVEGTSNPNLYWYRQAAGRGLQLLFYSVGIGQISSEVPQNLSASRPQDRQFILSSKKLLLSDSGFYLCAWRTSENTEAFFGQGTRLTVV.

The chain recombines TRBV27 with TRBJ2-7, with 13 bases lining up with TRBD2. Germline V gene lookup returns CDR1 MNHEY and CDR2 SMNVEV (reference sequence). The trim removed 1 base at V and 3 bases at J, leaving 6 bases unmatched. The CDR3 spans 17 residues. The CDR3 DNA reads TGTGCCAGCAGTTTATTGACTAGCGGGGGGACTTACTACGAGCAGTACTTC. It is translated as CASSLLTSGGTYYEQYF.

This chain connects TRBV27 to TRBJ2-1; 13 positions match TRBD2. CDR3 size: 15 residues. Germline CDR1 and CDR2: MNHEY and SMNVEV (reference sequence). The V segment lost 4 bases and the J segment 9 bases; nucleotides outside the gene matches: 6. CDR3: CASSSGLAGVGEQFF. CDR3 DNA sequence: TGTGCCAGCAGTTCCGGACTAGCGGGGGTCGGTGAGCAGTTCTTC.

DNA of the CDR3: TGCGCCAGCAGCTTAGTCTCAGGGGTTAACACCGGGGAGCTGTTTTTT. It yields the protein CASSLVSGVNTGELFF. The rearrangement links TRBV5-1 to TRBJ2-2; D perhaps matches TRBD1 (6 bases). Germline V gene sequence: CDR1 SGHRS, CDR2 YFSETQ. V was shortened by 2 bases and J by 2 bases, with 13 bases between the two germline ends. The CDR3 is 16 residues long.

V gene TRBV18 combines with J gene TRBJ1-5; TRBD1 aligns across 7 bases. V gave up 6 bases and J gave up 1 base; unmatched junction bases: 12. The CDR3 is 17 residues long. Per germline, CDR1 KGHSH and CDR2 LQKENI. CDR3 residues: CASSLPRGPGSNQPQHF. The CDR3 DNA reads TGTGCCAGCTCCCTTCCAAGGGGGCCAGGGAGCAATCAGCCCCAGCATTTT.

The rearrangement links TRBV6-5 to TRBJ2-2; D possibly corresponds to TRBD1 (6 bases). This CDR3 comprises 15 residues. Trimming left V 6 bases short and J 3 bases short, with 14 bases between. In germline, CDR1 is MNHEY, CDR2 SVGAGI. CDR3: CASRSGQKYTGELFF. The DNA for the CDR3 is TGTGCCAGCAGAAGTGGACAGAAATACACCGGGGAGCTGTTTTTT.

The chain links TRBV10-3 to TRBJ2-1; 8 nucleotides agree with TRBD1. The germline gives CDR1 ENHRY, CDR2 SYGVKD. J lost 4 bases, V lost 7 bases, and 9 bases had no gene match. The CDR3 is made up of 15 amino acids. The CDR3 sequence is CAITEGDRLYNEQFF. The CDR3 bases are TGTGCCATCACCGAGGGGGACAGGCTTTACAATGAGCAGTTCTTC.

V gene TRBV30 combines with J gene TRBJ1-5, with unresolved D. Germline CDR1 and CDR2: GTSNPN and SVGIG (reference sequence). The CDR3 covers 14 residues. The germline V and J ends were trimmed by 0 bases and 3 bases, with 9 bases remaining between them. CDR3 amino acids: CAWSVGGPNQPQHF. The CDR3 DNA reads TGTGCCTGGAGTGTGGGAGGACCCAATCAGCCCCAGCATTTT.

V and J are TRBV14 and TRBJ2-7, with unresolved D. CDR3 length equals 16 residues. V shed 3 bases and J shed 3 bases, with 18 bases lying between them. The germline gives CDR1 SGHDN, CDR2 FVKESK. Here the CDR3 reads CASSHHDARPIYEQYF. The CDR3 nucleotides are TGTGCCAGCAGCCACCACGACGCGAGACCGATCTACGAGCAGTACTTC.